The rows below give T cell receptor beta chains drawn from one sample of a study of cytomegalovirus exposure and HLA in healthy donors. Measured with immunoSEQ multiplex PCR; TCRdb has only the in-frame clones, and not every one. The sample lists some 150,000 clones, around four fifths occurring once. Source material: PBMCs. Receptor source: a boy aged 2 to 10 in good health and CMV-seronegative. Each CDR3 is given with its conserved first and last residue. A D gene is named only where the DNA matches it firmly. Only part of the rows carry a size: once, few, many, or a class if the clone is expanded.

V	J	size	D	CDR3	DNA
TRBV30	TRBJ1-3	once	TRBD1	CAWGTGGNTIYF	TGTGCCTGGGGGACAGGGGGAAACACCATATATTTT
TRBV15	TRBJ1-5	NA	NA	CATSRDQRSGYSNQPQHF	TGTGCCACCAGCAGAGATCAAAGGTCGGGTTATAGCAATCAGCCCCAGCATTTT
TRBV18	TRBJ1-2	NA	TRBD1	CASSPAPGQEYGYTF	TGTGCCAGCTCGCCGGCTCCGGGACAGGAATATGGCTACACCTTC
TRBV19	TRBJ2-5	NA	TRBD1	CASSIGPGTALEPTQYF	TGTGCCAGTAGTATCGGTCCGGGGACAGCTCTAGAGCCGACCCAGTACTTC
TRBV21-1	TRBJ1-4	few	NA	CASSKQATNEKLFF	TGTGCCAGCAGCAAACAGGCAACTAATGAAAAACTGTTTTTT
TRBV7-9	TRBJ1-3	NA	NA	CASSLPTGQGGNTIYF	TGTGCCAGCAGCCTACCAACAGGGCAGGGAGGAAACACCATATATTTT
TRBV4-1	TRBJ2-5	NA	NA	CASSQEWSQGQYF	TGCGCCAGCAGCCAAGAATGGTCGCAGGGACAGTACTTC
TRBV6-5	TRBJ2-1	NA	TRBD1	CASSSGTGAINEQFF	TGTGCCAGCAGTTCCGGGACAGGGGCGATCAATGAGCAGTTCTTC
TRBV15	TRBJ2-1	NA	TRBD2	CATSRDLRLAVYNEQFF	TGTGCCACCAGCAGAGATCTGCGACTAGCGGTGTACAATGAGCAGTTCTTC
TRBV5-4	TRBJ2-7	NA	TRBD2	CASSPWGLAAYEQYF	TGTGCCAGCAGCCCATGGGGACTAGCGGCTTACGAGCAGTACTTC
TRBV5-4	TRBJ2-5	NA	NA	CASSLAYRDGETQYF	TGTGCCAGCAGCTTGGCCTACAGGGACGGGGAGACCCAGTACTTC
TRBV7-8	TRBJ2-7	once	TRBD1	CASSDPPGQGSYEQYF	TGTGCCAGCAGCGACCCGCCGGGACAGGGGTCCTACGAGCAGTACTTC
TRBV4-2	TRBJ1-3	NA	NA	CASSPLSGGAGNTIYF	TGTGCCAGCAGCCCCCTAAGTGGAGGGGCTGGAAACACCATATATTTT
TRBV6-6	TRBJ1-5	NA	TRBD1	CASSYPGQGHNQPQHF	TGTGCCAGCAGTTACCCGGGACAGGGGCACAATCAGCCCCAGCATTTT
TRBV9	TRBJ1-4	NA	TRBD1	CASNRDRVGEKLFF	TGTGCCAGCAACCGAGACAGGGTCGGAGAAAAACTGTTTTTT
TRBV5-1	TRBJ1-4	few	TRBD1	CASSPDRGNEKLFF	TGCGCCAGCAGTCCCGACAGGGGTAATGAAAAACTGTTTTTT
TRBV27	TRBJ1-1	NA	NA	CASSSQAPTGFTEAFF	TGTGCCAGCAGTTCCCAGGCCCCTACAGGGTTCACTGAAGCTTTCTTT
TRBV27	TRBJ1-1	NA	NA	CASSSPGANTEAFF	TGTGCCAGCAGCTCCCCAGGGGCGAACACTGAAGCTTTCTTT